The 20 T cell receptor beta chains given below trace back to one sample, sequenced in a study of T cell responses to AZD1222 COVID-19 vaccine (dated by TCRdb to the early 2020s). Libraries were prepared through the immunoSEQ multiplex PCR assay. The source is immuneACCESS, and TCRdb retained only in-frame sequences with V and J called. Part of the clones is not carried over; for the studies checked, unresolved V genes explain less than half of this, and the remainder is unexplained. For this sample the table gives about 110,000 clones, of which less than 95% were detected only once. The ten largest account for roughly 7.8% of the sample. The meaning of the sample's time point label: baseline before first vaccination. Sequenced here: peripheral blood, sampled on day 0 of AZD1222 vaccination. Receptor source: an adult in good health.

V is TRBV7-3 and J is TRBJ2-2, with 12 bases lining up with TRBD2. This CDR3 has 17 residues. Per germline, CDR1 SGHTA and CDR2 FQGTGA. Trimming took 5 bases from V and 5 from J; bases not matched to a gene: 9. CDR3 loop: CASSEAPGLAGTGELFF. The CDR3 DNA follows: TGTGCCAGCAGCGAGGCTCCCGGACTAGCGGGGACCGGGGAGCTGTTTTTT.

The V gene is TRBV2, the J gene TRBJ1-2; possible D gene TRBD1, 6 bases. The CDR3 consists of 17 residues. V was shortened by 10 bases and J by 8 bases, with 32 bases between the two germline ends. CDR1 SNHLY and CDR2 FYNNEI come from the germline V gene. The CDR3 DNA is TGTGCCATCCTAGGTCACCGCCGGGGGCAGGCAAACCCAGGCTACACCTTC. It yields the protein CAILGHRRGQANPGYTF.

This rearrangement joins TRBV27 to TRBJ1-6, with unresolved D. The V end was cut by 3 bases, the J end by 5 bases, with 8 bases between. The CDR3 is 14 residues long. From germline, CDR1 is MNHEY and CDR2 SMNVEV (reference sequence). As DNA, the CDR3 is TGTGCCAGCAGTTTGATGGAAAATAATTCACCCCTCCACTTT. Its translation: CASSLMENNSPLHF.

The V call is TRBV6-1, the J call TRBJ1-2, with D possibly being TRBD1 (5 bases). V lost 1 base and J lost 2, with 8 bases in between. The CDR3 spans 14 residues. The germline gives CDR1 MNHNS, CDR2 SASEGT. The CDR3 region has the DNA TGTGCCAGCAGTGAAGTTTGGGGGAACTATGGCTACACCTTC. Translating gives CASSEVWGNYGYTF.

The rearrangement uses TRBV30 and TRBJ1-4; D gene unclear. There are 13 residues in the CDR3. V lost 0 bases to trimming and J lost 8 bases, with 10 bases between them. The germline gives CDR1 GTSNPN, CDR2 SVGIG (reference sequence). CDR3 region: CAWSVAAGEKLFF. The CDR3 region has the DNA TGTGCCTGGAGTGTTGCCGCTGGGGAAAAACTGTTTTTT. Complete variable domain (other parts from reference TRBV30 and TRBJ1-4): SQTIHQWPATLVQPVGSPLSLECTVEGTSNPNLYWYRQAAGRGLQLLFYSVGIGQISSEVPQNLSASRPQDRQFILSSKKLLLSDSGFYLCAWSVAAGEKLFFGSGTQLSVL.

The chain combines TRBV11-2 with TRBJ2-7, with 10 bases matching TRBD1. With 3 bases clipped from V and 5 bases from J, the junction kept 10 bases outside the gene matches. Germline assignment: CDR1 SGHAT and CDR2 FQNNGV. The CDR3 is made up of 16 amino acids. The CDR3 reads CASSLNAGTGDDEQYF. CDR3 nucleotides: TGTGCCAGCAGCTTGAATGCCGGGACAGGGGACGACGAGCAGTACTTC. Combining the CDR3 with reference TRBV11-2 and TRBJ2-7 gives the whole variable domain EAGVAQSPRYKIIEKRQSVAFWCNPISGHATLYWYQQILGQGPKLLIQFQNNGVVDDSQLPKDRFSAERLKGVDSTLKIQPAKLEDSAVYLCASSLNAGTGDDEQYFGPGTRLTVT.

This rearrangement joins TRBV4-2 to TRBJ2-7, with 7 bases that match TRBD1. The CDR3 runs 14 residues. Germline values: CDR1 LGHNA, CDR2 YNFKEQ. The V segment lost 0 bases and the J segment 6 bases; nucleotides outside the gene matches: 5. This chain's CDR3 is CASSQETGRPEQYF. CDR3 sequence (DNA): TGTGCCAGCAGCCAAGAGACAGGGCGCCCCGAGCAGTACTTC.

The rearrangement uses TRBV5-1 and TRBJ1-6; 9 nucleotides align to TRBD1. Per germline, CDR1 SGHRS and CDR2 YFSETQ. V shed 4 bases and J 9 bases; nucleotides not matched to a gene: 5. The CDR3 sequence is 14 residues long. As DNA, the CDR3 is TGCGCCAGCAGCACCGACAGGGGGTTTTCACCCCTCCACTTT. Residues: CASSTDRGFSPLHF. Variable domain in full (rest from reference TRBV5-1 and TRBJ1-6): KAGVTQTPRYLIKTRGQQVTLSCSPISGHRSVSWYQQTPGQGLQFLFEYFSETQRNKGNFPGRFSGRQFSNSRSEMNVSTLELGDSALYLCASSTDRGFSPLHFGNGTRLTVT.

The V gene is TRBV28, the J gene TRBJ2-6; D is ambiguous. Trimming removed 7 bases at V and 2 bases at J, with 3 bases between. Germline assignment: CDR1 MDHEN and CDR2 SYDVKM. This CDR3 has 12 amino acids. The CDR3 nucleotides are TGTGCCAGCAAGCCTGGGGCCAACGTCCTGACTTTC. Its protein product is CASKPGANVLTF.

The chain recombines TRBV7-9 with TRBJ2-2, with TRBD2 matching 14 bases. J was trimmed by 2 bases and V by 6 bases; bases with no gene match: 8. The CDR3 length is 18 residues. CDR1 and CDR2 from the germline V gene are SEHNR and FQNEAQ (reference sequence). CDR3 region: CASSLQTSGGANTGELFF. The DNA of the CDR3 is TGTGCCAGCAGTCTCCAGACTAGCGGGGGGGCCAACACCGGGGAGCTGTTTTTT. Looking up the rest from reference TRBV7-9 and TRBJ2-2 gives the full variable domain: DTGVSQNPRHKITKRGQNVTFRCDPISEHNRLYWYRQTLGQGPEFLTYFQNEAQLEKSRLLSDRFSAERPKGSFSTLEIQRTEQGDSAMYLCASSLQTSGGANTGELFFGEGSRLTVL.

This chain joins TRBV5-1 and TRBJ1-2; 8 bases are a match to TRBD1. V shed 6 bases, J shed 2 bases, and the junction held 12 bases outside the gene matches. CDR1 SGHRS and CDR2 YFSETQ come from the germline V gene. CDR3 length: 16 amino acids. The CDR3 DNA reads as TGCGCCAGCACCCCGGGACAGGACGCCGTAAACTATGGCTACACCTTC. Protein: CASTPGQDAVNYGYTF. Looking up the rest from reference TRBV5-1 and TRBJ1-2 gives the full variable domain: KAGVTQTPRYLIKTRGQQVTLSCSPISGHRSVSWYQQTPGQGLQFLFEYFSETQRNKGNFPGRFSGRQFSNSRSEMNVSTLELGDSALYLCASTPGQDAVNYGYTFGSGTRLTVV.

This chain uses TRBV7-8 with TRBJ1-5; D may be TRBD1 (5 bases). The CDR3 runs 13 residues. V shed 1 base and J shed 8 bases, with 9 bases lying between them. The germline CDR1 and CDR2 sequences are SGHVS and FQNEAQ. The CDR3 DNA reads TGTGCCAGCAGCTTAGGGACGGGGGAGCCCCAGCATTTT. It is translated as CASSLGTGEPQHF.

This chain uses TRBV3-1 (or the pseudogene TRBV3-2) with TRBJ1-5; D gene unclear. The CDR3 sequence is 14 residues long. Germline V CDR1 and CDR2: LGHDT, YNNKEL (reference sequence). The V and J ends lost 0 bases and 6 bases respectively, with 9 bases between them. CDR3 protein: CASSQDLTPQPQHF. The CDR3 DNA reads as TGTGCCAGCAGCCAAGATCTTACTCCTCAGCCCCAGCATTTT.

The chain employs TRBV5-4 and TRBJ1-1, with 8 positions matching TRBD1. Germline CDR1 SGHNT, CDR2 YYREEE (reference sequence). The CDR3 sequence is 15 residues long. With V trimmed by 1 base and J by 6 bases, 8 bases remained unmatched. CDR3 DNA sequence: TGTGCCAGCAGCTTGAAGCTTGGACAGGGTGCTGAAGCTTTCTTT. This sequence encodes CASSLKLGQGAEAFF. Full variable domain (outside the CDR3, taken from reference TRBV5-4 and TRBJ1-1): ETGVTQSPTHLIKTRGQQVTLRCSSQSGHNTVSWYQQALGQGPQFIFQYYREEENGRGNFPPRFSGLQFPNYSSELNVNALELDDSALYLCASSLKLGQGAEAFFGQGTRLTVV.

This chain's CDR3 is CASTDSRMNTEAFF. DNA of the CDR3: TGTGCCAGCACGGACAGCAGAATGAACACTGAAGCTTTCTTT. The genes are TRBV2 and TRBJ1-1; perhaps TRBD1 as D (6 bases). The V end was cut by 7 bases, the J end by 0 bases, with 12 bases between. CDR3 size: 14 residues. CDR1 and CDR2 from the germline V gene are SNHLY and FYNNEI.

This chain links TRBV19 with TRBJ1-6; D is ambiguous. CDR1 and CDR2 from the germline V gene are LNHDA and SQIVND (reference sequence). The CDR3 consists of 14 residues. The germline V and J ends were trimmed by 9 bases and 1 base, with 10 bases remaining between them. CDR3: CASRTASYNSPLHF. DNA of the CDR3: TGTGCCAGCAGGACCGCTTCCTATAATTCACCCCTCCACTTT.

CDR3 sequence (DNA): TGTGCCAGCAGCTTATCTGGATACACTGAAGCTTTCTTT. Residues: CASSLSGYTEAFF. V usage is TRBV7-8 and J usage is TRBJ1-1; D gene unclear. V gave up 2 bases and J gave up 3 bases, with 7 bases separating them. The CDR3 loop spans 13 amino acids. Germline V gives CDR1 SGHVS, CDR2 FQNEAQ.

In its sample, this clone was seen once. The chain is built from TRBV19 and TRBJ1-1, with unresolved D. CDR1 and CDR2 from the germline V gene are LNHDA and SQIVND (reference sequence). The CDR3 has 17 amino acids. Deletions cut 3 bases from V and 0 bases from J, with 17 bases between. The CDR3 nucleotides read TGTGCCAGTAGTATTGGATCTCAGGCCGTCATGAACACTGAAGCTTTCTTT. Its translation is CASSIGSQAVMNTEAFF.

The chain carries TRBV19 and TRBJ1-5; no definite D call. The length of the CDR3 is 13 residues. Germline CDR1 and CDR2: LNHDA and SQIVND (reference sequence). The V end lost 5 bases, the J end lost 4 bases, and 9 bases lay between the germline ends. DNA of the CDR3: TGTGCCAGTAGTGATCAGGAGAATCAGCCCCAGCATTTT. Protein product: CASSDQENQPQHF.

The chain carries TRBV30 and TRBJ2-7, with no clear D. Between the trimmed V and J ends, which lost 0 bases and 4 bases, there was a span of 7 bases. CDR1 and CDR2 (germline): GTSNPN, SVGIG (reference sequence). This CDR3 is built from 12 residues. CDR3 residues: CAWSVLGYEQYF. Here the CDR3 DNA reads TGTGCCTGGAGTGTTTTAGGATACGAGCAGTACTTC.